The 12 T cell receptor beta chains presented below share a single source sample, sequenced in a study of cytomegalovirus exposure and HLA in healthy donors. Amplification used 60 Vbeta primers and 13 Jbeta primers. Profiled with immunoSEQ multiplex PCR; TCRdb holds only in-frame clones, not every one. Found here are 150,000 to 190,000 clones, around 80% of them singletons; the top ten hold approximately 1.4%. The sequenced sample consisted of PBMCs. The receptors shown here come from a man younger than 35 in good health and CMV-seronegative.

In this sample, this clone turned up a few times. This chain uses TRBV5-4 with TRBJ2-7; no definite D call. V was trimmed by 4 bases and J by 6 bases, leaving 11 bases between them. The CDR3 spans 12 residues. CDR1 and CDR2 from the germline V gene are SGHNT and YYREEE (reference sequence). The chain's CDR3 is CASSRSESEQYF. The CDR3 DNA follows: TGTGCCAGCAGCCGAAGCGAGAGCGAGCAGTACTTC.

The V gene is TRBV7-8, the J gene TRBJ2-5, with 8 bases lining up with TRBD2. Germline loops: CDR1 SGHVS, CDR2 FQNEAQ. The CDR3 contains 17 residues. V was clipped by 6 bases and J by 3 bases; unmatched bases: 15. Written as DNA, the CDR3 is TGTGCCAGCAGTTTTATGATACTAGCGGAGGGGGAAGAGACCCAGTACTTC. This codes for CASSFMILAEGEETQYF.

CDR3: CASSLGQIATNEKLFF. The CDR3 DNA reads as TGCGCCAGCAGCTTGGGACAGATAGCAACTAATGAAAAACTGTTTTTT. The chain carries TRBV5-1 and TRBJ1-4, with D perhaps matching TRBD1 (5 bases). The CDR3 loop spans 16 amino acids. Trimming left V 0 bases short and J 0 bases short, with 9 bases between. Germline V CDR1 and CDR2: SGHRS, YFSETQ.

The J gene is TRBJ2-5, the V gene TRBV18; D perhaps matches TRBD1 (6 bases). The germline V gene has CDR1 KGHSH and CDR2 LQKENI. The CDR3 is 13 residues long. V was trimmed by 5 bases and J by 5 bases, leaving 12 bases between them. CDR3 nucleotides: TGTGCCAGCTCAAAGGGGGTCCTGGAGACCCAGTACTTC. Encoded protein: CASSKGVLETQYF.

V gene TRBV5-1 combines with J gene TRBJ2-7; the match to TRBD1 covers 10 bases. Germline CDR1 reads SGHRS; CDR2 reads YFSETQ. The CDR3 has 16 amino acids. After removal of 4 bases from V and 5 bases from J, the junction contained 12 bases not matched to a gene. CDR3 sequence reads: CASSMKGQGHLDEQYF. The CDR3 DNA follows: TGCGCCAGCAGCATGAAGGGACAGGGGCACCTGGACGAGCAGTACTTC.

This chain joins TRBV9 and TRBJ2-2; 8 positions agree with TRBD1. CDR3 length equals 16 residues. Germline lookup yields CDR1 SGDLS and CDR2 YYNGEE. The V gene end was trimmed by 0 bases and the J gene end by 6 bases; junction bases not matched to a gene: 7. In DNA form, the CDR3 reads TGTGCCAGCAGCGTAGGGACAGGGAAGGTCCCCGGGGAGCTGTTTTTT. Protein product: CASSVGTGKVPGELFF. The entire variable domain, with the rest obtained from reference TRBV9 and TRBJ2-2, is as follows: DSGVTQTPKHLITATGQRVTLRCSPRSGDLSVYWYQQSLDQGLQFLIQYYNGEERAKGNILERFSAQQFPDLHSELNLSSLELGDSALYFCASSVGTGKVPGELFFGEGSRLTVL.

The chain employs TRBV7-9 and TRBJ2-1; 12 bases line up with TRBD2. The CDR3 extends over 17 amino acids. J was trimmed by 7 bases and V by 3 bases; bases with no gene match: 10. Germline CDR1 is SEHNR and CDR2 is FQNEAQ (reference sequence). CDR3 sequence (DNA): TGTGCCAGCAGCTTGCTAGCGGGAGGGCCCCTTGGGAATGAGCAGTTCTTC. Its protein is CASSLLAGGPLGNEQFF.

The V call is TRBV19, the J call TRBJ2-1; possible D gene TRBD2, 5 bases. V shed 8 bases and J shed 4 bases, with 12 bases lying between them. The CDR3 has 13 residues. Germline CDR1 reads LNHDA; CDR2 reads SQIVND (reference sequence). The CDR3 nucleotides are TGTGCCAGTGGCTTGCGAGGGTACAATGAGCAGTTCTTC. Amino acids: CASGLRGYNEQFF.

V and J are TRBV18 and TRBJ1-3, with D perhaps TRBD1 (5 bases). The CDR3 is 16 amino acids. The V and J ends lost 4 bases and 6 bases respectively, with 19 bases between them. The germline V gene encodes CDR1 KGHSH and CDR2 LQKENI. The CDR3 DNA reads TGTGCCAGCTCACTACTACCGGGAGTAGGGGAAAACACCATATATTTT. Translation gives CASSLLPGVGENTIYF.

CDR3 sequence (DNA): TGCGCCAGCAGCCAATCAGGAGGAGTTACTTGGGGAGCCGGGGGTGAGCAGTTCTTC. Translating gives CASSQSGGVTWGAGGEQFF. The chain is built from TRBV4-3 and TRBJ2-1, with D possibly being TRBD2 (6 bases). The CDR3 length is 19 residues. Trimming removed 2 bases from V and 9 bases from J, with 29 bases in between. The germline gives CDR1 LGHNA, CDR2 YSLEER.

For this clone: One end of the junction does not line up with germline, which may come from a read error. V gene TRBV4-1 combines with J gene TRBJ2-2; 9 bases match TRBD2. Germline assignment: CDR1 MGHRA and CDR2 YSYEKL. The CDR3 runs 15 residues. The CDR3: CASSQGTSPTGELFF. The CDR3 DNA reads TGTGCCAGCAGCCAAGGGACTAGCCCGACCGGGGAGCTGTTTTTT.

The CDR3 coding sequence is TGTGCCAGTAGTATAGTGGGGACAGGGAGGTCCGGGGAGCTGTTTTTT. Translation: CASSIVGTGRSGELFF. This sequence joins TRBV19 and TRBJ2-2; TRBD1 matches 9 bases. V shed 1 base, J shed 6 bases, and the junction held 6 bases outside the gene matches. The CDR3 contains 16 residues. Germline CDR1 and CDR2: LNHDA and SQIVND (reference sequence).